This T cell receptor (beta chain) was sequenced in a study of blood T cell repertoires in COVID-19. As for the study in general: PBMCs, B-cell-depleted T cells, or T cells were the source of the cDNA or gDNA that made up the material.

The assay was immunoSEQ multiplex PCR, and TCRdb's table has in-frame clones only and misses some. The repertoire includes approximately 120,000 clones, 88% of them detected once, and approximately 1.5% sits in the top ten. Germline V gene lookup returns CDR1 MGHRA and CDR2 YSYEKL. J lost 6 bases, V lost 3 bases, and 11 bases had no gene match. This CDR3 is built from 16 residues. The receptor was derived from a human donor in a cohort sampled during active COVID-19. The sequenced sample was peripheral blood. The chain combines TRBV4-1 with TRBJ2-7; 10 nucleotides match TRBD2. This chain's CDR3 is CASSQGWGIAGGEQYF. The CDR3 nucleotides read TGCGCCAGCAGCCAGGGGTGGGGGATAGCGGGAGGCGAGCAGTACTTC.